These T cell receptor beta chains were read from a single sample in a study of cytomegalovirus exposure and HLA in healthy donors. Produced via immunoSEQ multiplex PCR; TCRdb's table is partial and in-frame only. Counted here are around 150,000 clones, 88% occurring once; the ten biggest clones make up around 3%. Source material: PBMCs. These receptors were obtained from a young man in good health and CMV-seronegative. Both conserved end residues are part of each CDR3. The D gene is left open where the match is weak. The size entry is marked missing in some rows and otherwise reads once, few, many or a size class.

CASRWTSGGAGSDNEQFF | TGTGCCAGCAGGTGGACTAGCGGGGGGGCCGGGAGCGACAATGAGCAGTTCTTC | NA | TRBJ2-1 | TRBV2 | TRBD2
CASSYTAEQYF | TGTGCCAGCAGTTACACAGCCGAGCAGTACTTC | once | TRBJ2-7 | TRBV6-1 | NA
CASTPTGDYGYTF | TGTGCCAGCACCCCGACAGGGGACTATGGCTACACCTTC | NA | TRBJ1-2 | TRBV5-4 | TRBD1
CASGSPLNTGELFF | TGTGCCAGCGGCTCTCCTCTTAACACCGGGGAGCTGTTTTTT | few | TRBJ2-2 | TRBV28 | NA
CASSYRQGAGYTF | TGTGCCAGCAGTTACCGGCAGGGGGCCGGCTACACCTTC | once | TRBJ1-2 | TRBV6-6 | TRBD1
CASSSGLPGETQYF | TGTGCCAGCAGCTCCGGACTGCCGGGGGAGACCCAGTACTTC | NA | TRBJ2-5 | TRBV13 | NA
CSVAVQGTIGYGYTF | TGCAGCGTTGCGGTGCAGGGCACGATTGGATATGGCTACACCTTC | once | TRBJ1-2 | TRBV29-1 | NA
CASTWDRFYEQYF | TGTGCCAGCACGTGGGACAGGTTCTACGAGCAGTACTTC | NA | TRBJ2-7 | TRBV28 | TRBD1
CASSQDGEGGVEQYF | TGTGCCAGCAGCCAAGATGGTGAAGGGGGGGTCGAGCAGTACTTC | NA | TRBJ2-7 | TRBV4-2 | NA
CAISGNREEKLFF | TGTGCCATCAGTGGTAACAGGGAGGAAAAACTGTTTTTT | once | TRBJ1-4 | TRBV10-3 | NA
CASSQGAGGAWQPQHF | TGTGCCAGCAGCCAAGGAGCAGGGGGCGCCTGGCAGCCCCAGCATTTT | NA | TRBJ1-5 | TRBV14 | TRBD1
CASSIDSSGQGYQPQHF | TGTGCCAGTAGTATAGATAGTTCGGGACAGGGATACCAGCCCCAGCATTTT | NA | TRBJ1-5 | TRBV19 | TRBD1
CASSQALAGGTNGQFF | TGTGCCAGCAGCCAAGCTCTAGCGGGGGGGACCAACGGGCAGTTCTTC | NA | TRBJ2-1 | TRBV4-2 | TRBD2
CATSNPRGGGRDEQFF | TGTGCCACCAGCAACCCCCGTGGCGGGGGCAGGGATGAGCAGTTCTTC | NA | TRBJ2-1 | TRBV15 | NA
CASSSRSTGLSGNTIYF | TGTGCCAGCAGCTCCAGGTCAACAGGGTTATCAGGAAACACCATATATTTT | NA | TRBJ1-3 | TRBV7-9 | NA
CASSQDFNGRPQETQYF | TGCGCCAGCAGCCAAGATTTTAACGGGAGGCCTCAAGAGACCCAGTACTTC | medium-sized | TRBJ2-5 | TRBV4-3 | TRBD2
CASIPRTAKGNTIYF | TGTGCCAGCATTCCTCGGACAGCAAAGGGAAACACCATATATTTT | NA | TRBJ1-3 | TRBV6-1 | NA